Listed below are T cell receptor beta chains from one sample, sequenced in a study of cytomegalovirus exposure and HLA in healthy donors. The assay was immunoSEQ multiplex PCR, and TCRdb's table has in-frame clones only and misses some. Of about 220,000 clones listed, 82% were seen once; the top ten hold 5.4%. Input material: PBMCs. All receptors come from a woman between 35 and 50 years old in good health and CMV-seropositive. Both conserved end residues are part of each CDR3. Rows may omit the clone size; those that give it use once, few, many or a size class.

V gene	J gene	clone size	CDR3 protein
TRBV7-9	TRBJ2-1	few	CASSLVGAREKQFF
TRBV18	TRBJ2-1	.	CASSPTGYPQGGGEQFF
TRBV6-5	TRBJ2-5	.	CASSKGLRQETQYF
TRBV5-1	TRBJ2-2	.	CASSPTASGVAGELFF
TRBV4-2	TRBJ1-5	.	CASSPTTGINQPQHF
TRBV7-9	TRBJ1-1	.	CASSQTQFTEAFF
TRBV10-3	TRBJ1-4	.	CAISAGSTNEKLFF
TRBV27	TRBJ1-5	.	CASSSGGTGGVYSNQPQHF
TRBV6-5	TRBJ1-2	few	CASRQQGARSYTF
TRBV19	TRBJ1-1	few	CASSEDTEAFF